This T cell receptor (beta chain) was identified during a study of OX40 agonist ivuxolimab in advanced cancers. The overall study: Participants, approximately 83% male, averaged roughly 55 years of age, ranging from about 20 to 80. Study-wide results and limits: Both blood CD4+ and CD8+ T cells showed clonal growth by week 6 at 0.1 to 3.0 mg/kg. The study found that CD8+ T cells averaged more expanded clones than CD4+.

CDR3 size: 14 residues. Trimming took off 7 bases at V and 0 bases at J, with 13 bases between the two ends. CDR1 is SGHVS and CDR2 is FNYEAQ in the germline V gene. Patients were ruled out by autoimmune disease history or systemic immunosuppression. Regarding this clone: Its target is unknown.

Using immunoSEQ multiplex PCR, the repertoire was profiled, and TCRdb retains in-frame clones only, with some absent. This sample yields 50,000 to 65,000 clones, of which approximately 80% are seen a single time; about 3.8% belongs to the top ten. Material: CD4+ or CD8+ T cells sorted from blood, obtained in a trial of the OX40 agonist ivuxolimab. This TCR derives from an adult with an advanced solid tumor such as melanoma, head and neck, liver or kidney cancer. The chain combines TRBV7-6 with TRBJ2-7, with D perhaps TRBD2 (6 bases). In DNA form, the CDR3 reads TGTGCCAGCACCCTCGGGCGGGGCTCCTACGAGCAGTACTTC. It is translated as CASTLGRGSYEQYF.